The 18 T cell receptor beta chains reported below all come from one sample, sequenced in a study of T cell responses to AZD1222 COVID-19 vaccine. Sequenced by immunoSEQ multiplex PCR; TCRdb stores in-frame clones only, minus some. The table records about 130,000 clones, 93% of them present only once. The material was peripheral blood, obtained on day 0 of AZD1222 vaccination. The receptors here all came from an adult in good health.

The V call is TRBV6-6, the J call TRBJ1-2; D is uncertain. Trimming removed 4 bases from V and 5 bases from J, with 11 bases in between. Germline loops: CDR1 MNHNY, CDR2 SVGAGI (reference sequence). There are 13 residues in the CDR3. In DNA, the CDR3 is TGTGCCAGCAGTTTGGACGGAAGATATGGCTACACCTTC. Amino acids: CASSLDGRYGYTF.

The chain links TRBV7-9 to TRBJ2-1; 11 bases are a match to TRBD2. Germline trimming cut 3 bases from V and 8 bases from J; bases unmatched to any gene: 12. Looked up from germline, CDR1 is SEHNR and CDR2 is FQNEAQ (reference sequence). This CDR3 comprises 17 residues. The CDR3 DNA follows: TGTGCCAGCAGCTTGCGCAGTACTAGCGGGAGAGCCCATGAGCAGTTCTTC. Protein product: CASSLRSTSGRAHEQFF.

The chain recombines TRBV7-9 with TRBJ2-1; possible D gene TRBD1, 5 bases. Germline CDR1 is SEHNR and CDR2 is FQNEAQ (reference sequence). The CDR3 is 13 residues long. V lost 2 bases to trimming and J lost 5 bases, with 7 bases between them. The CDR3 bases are TGTGCCAGCAGCTTATCGACAGACAATGAGCAGTTCTTC. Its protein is CASSLSTDNEQFF.

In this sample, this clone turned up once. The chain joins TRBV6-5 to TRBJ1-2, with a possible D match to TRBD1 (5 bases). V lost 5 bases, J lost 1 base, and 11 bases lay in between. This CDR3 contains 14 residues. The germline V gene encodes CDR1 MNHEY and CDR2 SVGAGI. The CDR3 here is CASSKTVNNYGYTF. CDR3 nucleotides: TGTGCCAGCAGTAAGACAGTGAATAACTATGGCTACACCTTC.

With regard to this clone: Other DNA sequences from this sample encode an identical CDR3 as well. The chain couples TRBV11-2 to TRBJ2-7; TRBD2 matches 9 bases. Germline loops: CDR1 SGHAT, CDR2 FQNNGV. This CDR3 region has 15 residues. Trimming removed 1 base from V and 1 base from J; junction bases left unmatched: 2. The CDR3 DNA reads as TGTGCCAGCAGCTTAGGACTAGCGGAGTCCTACGAGCAGTACTTC. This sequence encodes CASSLGLAESYEQYF.

The CDR3 DNA reads TGTGCCTGGAGGTTAGGGGCCTTACGCTATGGCTACACCTTC. This encodes CAWRLGALRYGYTF. The rearrangement links TRBV30 to TRBJ1-2, with D tentatively TRBD1 (5 bases). The CDR3 is made up of 14 amino acids. The ends were cut back, 3 bases at V and 4 bases at J, with 15 bases in the middle. The V gene's germline CDR1 is GTSNPN and CDR2 SVGIG (reference sequence).

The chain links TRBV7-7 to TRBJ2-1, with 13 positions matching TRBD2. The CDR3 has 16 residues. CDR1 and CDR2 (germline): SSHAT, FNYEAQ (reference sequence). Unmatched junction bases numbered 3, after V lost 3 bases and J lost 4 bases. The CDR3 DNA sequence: TGTGCCAGCAGCTTCCGACTAGCGGGGGGATACAATGAGCAGTTCTTC. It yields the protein CASSFRLAGGYNEQFF.

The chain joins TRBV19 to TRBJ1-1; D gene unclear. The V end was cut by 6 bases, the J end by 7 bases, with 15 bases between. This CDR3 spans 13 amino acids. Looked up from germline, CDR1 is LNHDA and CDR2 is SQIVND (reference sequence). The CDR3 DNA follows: TGTGCCAGTAGCACCTCAGCGGTCATTGAAGCTTTCTTT. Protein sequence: CASSTSAVIEAFF.

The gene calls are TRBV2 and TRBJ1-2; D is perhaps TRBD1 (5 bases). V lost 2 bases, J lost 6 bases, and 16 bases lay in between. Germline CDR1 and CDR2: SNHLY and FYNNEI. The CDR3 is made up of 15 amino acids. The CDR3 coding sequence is TGTGCCAGCAGTGAAACCCCATCTAGGGGAAATGGCTACACCTTC. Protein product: CASSETPSRGNGYTF.

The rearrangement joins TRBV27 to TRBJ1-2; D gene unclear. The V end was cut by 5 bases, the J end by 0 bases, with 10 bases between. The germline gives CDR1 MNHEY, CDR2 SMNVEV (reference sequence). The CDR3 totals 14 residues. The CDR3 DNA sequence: TGTGCCAGCAGTCTTAGGACTCCTAACTATGGCTACACCTTC. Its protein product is CASSLRTPNYGYTF.

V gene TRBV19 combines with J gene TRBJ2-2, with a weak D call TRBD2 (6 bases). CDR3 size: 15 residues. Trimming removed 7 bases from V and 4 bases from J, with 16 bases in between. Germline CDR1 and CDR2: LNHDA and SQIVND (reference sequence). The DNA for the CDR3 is TGTGCCAGTAAGGGAGCAGGGCGGGGCACCGGGGAGCTGTTTTTT. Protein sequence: CASKGAGRGTGELFF.

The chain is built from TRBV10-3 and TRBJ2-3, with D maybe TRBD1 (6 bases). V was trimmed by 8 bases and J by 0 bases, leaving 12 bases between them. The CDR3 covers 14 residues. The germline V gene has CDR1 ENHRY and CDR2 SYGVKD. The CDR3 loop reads CAILGQSSTDTQYF. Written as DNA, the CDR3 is TGTGCCATCCTAGGACAGTCTAGCACAGATACGCAGTATTTT.

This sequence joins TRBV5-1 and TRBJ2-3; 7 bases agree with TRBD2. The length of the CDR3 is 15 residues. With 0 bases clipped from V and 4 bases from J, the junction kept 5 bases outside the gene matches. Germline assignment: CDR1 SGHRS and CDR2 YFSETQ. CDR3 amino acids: CASSLGVGRADTQYF. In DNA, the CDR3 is TGCGCCAGCAGCTTGGGGGTAGGGAGGGCAGATACGCAGTATTTT.

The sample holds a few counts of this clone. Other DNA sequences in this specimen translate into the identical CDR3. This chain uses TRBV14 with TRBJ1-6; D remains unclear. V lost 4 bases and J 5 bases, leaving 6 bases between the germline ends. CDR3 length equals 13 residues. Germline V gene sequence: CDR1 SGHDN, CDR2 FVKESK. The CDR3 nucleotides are TGTGCCAGCAGCCCCAGTAATAATTCACCCCTCCACTTT. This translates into CASSPSNNSPLHF.

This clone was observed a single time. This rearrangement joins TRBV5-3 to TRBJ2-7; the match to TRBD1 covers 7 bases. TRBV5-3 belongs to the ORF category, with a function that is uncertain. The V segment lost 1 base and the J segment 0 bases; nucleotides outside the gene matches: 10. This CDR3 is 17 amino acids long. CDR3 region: CARSLRQGEGSSYEQYF. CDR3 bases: TGTGCCAGAAGCTTGCGGCAGGGGGAAGGGTCCTCCTACGAGCAGTACTTC.

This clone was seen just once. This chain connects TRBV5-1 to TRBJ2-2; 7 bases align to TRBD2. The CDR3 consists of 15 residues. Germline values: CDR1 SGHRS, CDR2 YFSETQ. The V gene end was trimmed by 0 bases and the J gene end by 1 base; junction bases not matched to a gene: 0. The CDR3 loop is CASSLERGNTGELFF. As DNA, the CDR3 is TGCGCCAGCAGCTTGGAGCGGGGGAACACCGGGGAGCTGTTTTTT. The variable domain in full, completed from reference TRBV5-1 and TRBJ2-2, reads KAGVTQTPRYLIKTRGQQVTLSCSPISGHRSVSWYQQTPGQGLQFLFEYFSETQRNKGNFPGRFSGRQFSNSRSEMNVSTLELGDSALYLCASSLERGNTGELFFGEGSRLTVL.

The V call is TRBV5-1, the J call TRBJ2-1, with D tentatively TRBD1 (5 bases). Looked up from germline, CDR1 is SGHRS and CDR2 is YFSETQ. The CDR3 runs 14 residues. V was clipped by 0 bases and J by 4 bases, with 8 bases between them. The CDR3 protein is CASSLEGAYNEQFF. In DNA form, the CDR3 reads TGCGCCAGCAGCTTGGAAGGGGCTTACAATGAGCAGTTCTTC.

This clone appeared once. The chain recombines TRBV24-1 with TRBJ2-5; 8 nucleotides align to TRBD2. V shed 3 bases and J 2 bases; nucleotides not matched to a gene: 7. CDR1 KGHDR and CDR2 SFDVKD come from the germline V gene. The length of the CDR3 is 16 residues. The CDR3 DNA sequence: TGTGCCACCAGTGATCGACGGACTAGCCCTCAAGAGACCCAGTACTTC. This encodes CATSDRRTSPQETQYF.